Presented here are 18 T cell receptor beta chains from one specimen sequenced in a study of response to subunit inactivated influenza vaccine (dated by TCRdb to 2017 to 2018). Receptor libraries were prepared by RT-PCR. The instrument was an Illumina HiSeq 2500. TCRdb reprocessing: public reads trimmed at Q25 with fastp, clones called with MiXCR, in-frame beta chains kept. Identical CDR3 protein sequences are pooled into one entry, listed with their most common genes and DNA. This sample holds about 780,000 distinct CDR3 sequences; 15% to 20% were observed only once. The leading ten clones occupy about 11% of the sample. The sample consisted of PBMCs from blood, taken roughly 5 days after vaccination. All receptors come from a man aged 45-60 years who received an inactivated influenza vaccine. Donor details come from another sample of the same person, matched by shared clones.

This clonotype has more than one count but fewer than ten. This rearrangement joins TRBV25-1 to TRBJ2-7; D perhaps matches TRBD2 (6 bases). The germline gives CDR1 MGHDK, CDR2 SYGVNS. CDR3 length: 13 residues. The germline V and J ends were trimmed by 3 bases and 6 bases, with 12 bases remaining between them. The CDR3 DNA reads TGTGCCAGCAGTGAGGGAGGATACGGCGAGCAGTACTTC. Translation gives CASSEGGYGEQYF.

This chain links TRBV18 with TRBJ2-5, with D perhaps given as TRBD1 or TRBD2 (5 bases each). Germline CDR1 KGHSH, CDR2 LQKENI. This CDR3 has 18 amino acids. Trimming removed 0 bases from V and 6 bases from J, with 23 bases in between. CDR3: CASSPPTDSRRTRKTQYF. The CDR3 DNA sequence: TGTGCCAGCTCACCACCGACAGACTCCCGGAGGACCCGCAAGACCCAGTACTTC.

The CDR3 DNA is TGCGCCAGCAGCCTTTTCCATGTGGGGCTGGGAGAGACCCAGTACTTC. It is translated as CASSLFHVGLGETQYF. The V call is TRBV4-3, the J call TRBJ2-5; D might be TRBD1 (5 bases). CDR3 length: 16 amino acids. Looked up from germline, CDR1 is LGHNA and CDR2 is YSLEER. Trimming pared 4 bases from V and 4 bases from J, leaving 19 bases between.

This chain joins TRBV15 and TRBJ2-3; 10 nucleotides align to TRBD2. The CDR3 length is 17 residues. Germline V lookup: CDR1 LNHNV, CDR2 YYDKDF (reference sequence). V lost 5 bases to trimming and J lost 2 bases; unmatched junction nucleotides: 10. The CDR3 loop is CATSGLLLAGITDTQYF. For the CDR3, the DNA is TGTGCCACCAGCGGGCTATTACTAGCGGGAATCACAGATACGCAGTATTTT.

The chain couples TRBV7-6 to TRBJ2-1; D may match TRBD1 or TRBD2 (6 bases each). Germline lookup yields CDR1 SGHVS and CDR2 FNYEAQ. Trimming pared 5 bases from V and 11 bases from J, leaving 16 bases between. This CDR3 is built from 13 residues. The CDR3 DNA is TGTGCCAGCAGCGTATCCTCTGGGGGGCAGCAGTTCTTC. It yields the protein CASSVSSGGQQFF.

In this sample, this clonotype turned up a few times. The chain employs TRBV4-3 and TRBJ2-3; 8 positions match TRBD1. The CDR3 sequence is 16 residues long. V was pared by 0 bases and J by 2 bases, with 4 bases of the junction left unmatched. Germline CDR1 reads LGHNA; CDR2 reads YSLEER. The CDR3 reads CASSQDRGLNTDTQYF. The CDR3 DNA reads TGCGCCAGCAGCCAAGACAGGGGGCTTAACACAGATACGCAGTATTTT.

Only a few counts were recorded for this clonotype. V usage is TRBV7-2 and J usage is TRBJ2-7; no clear D. From germline, CDR1 is SGHTA and CDR2 FQGNSA. Between the trimmed V and J ends, which lost 5 bases and 3 bases, there was a span of 14 bases. This CDR3 has 14 residues. The DNA for the CDR3 is TGTGCCAGCAGCCTCGTCGTAGGGAACTACGAGCAGTACTTC. Amino acids: CASSLVVGNYEQYF.

A few counts support this clonotype. J is TRBJ2-6 and V is TRBV5-1; D may be TRBD1 (6 bases). Trimming cost V 2 bases and J 0 bases, with 12 bases left between them. The CDR3 is 17 residues long. Germline V gene lookup returns CDR1 SGHRS and CDR2 YFSETQ. CDR3 region: CASSFTDRSSGANVLTF. DNA of the CDR3: TGCGCCAGCAGCTTCACGGACAGAAGCTCTGGGGCCAACGTCCTGACTTTC.

The J gene is TRBJ2-2, the V gene TRBV7-9, with 7 nucleotides matching TRBD1. Germline V gene data show CDR1 as SEHNR and CDR2 as FQNEAQ (reference sequence). After removal of 4 bases from V and 1 base from J, the junction contained 6 bases not matched to a gene. The CDR3 extends over 16 amino acids. Here the CDR3 DNA reads TGTGCCAGCAGCTCCCACGGGACAGTGAACACCGGGGAGCTGTTTTTT. This codes for CASSSHGTVNTGELFF.

The table lists this clonotype with many counts. The genes are TRBV20-1 and TRBJ2-1; 10 nucleotides align to TRBD2. Germline V lookup: CDR1 DFQATT, CDR2 SNEGSKA (reference sequence). The CDR3 loop spans 15 amino acids. V dropped 5 bases and J dropped 5; count of bases not matched to a gene: 9. For the CDR3, the DNA is TGCAGTGCTGGACGAAGCGGGAGGGCCAACAATGAGCAGTTCTTC. Protein sequence: CSAGRSGRANNEQFF.

The V gene is TRBV6-5, the J gene TRBJ2-5; 7 bases agree with TRBD1. Looked up from germline, CDR1 is MNHEY and CDR2 is SVGAGI. Losses at the gene ends were 4 bases for V and 3 bases for J; bases not matched to a gene: 8. CDR3 length: 15 amino acids. CDR3 nucleotide sequence: TGTGCCAGCAGTTTCTTCAGGGGGTCTGAAGAGACCCAGTACTTC. Its protein is CASSFFRGSEETQYF.

J is TRBJ1-1 and V is TRBV3-1; TRBD1 matches at 8 bases. CDR1 is LGHDT, CDR2 YNNKEL, per germline (reference sequence). The CDR3 consists of 18 residues. V gave up 1 base and J gave up 1 base; unmatched junction bases: 11. The CDR3 DNA reads as TGTGCCAGCAGCCAAGCACGTCCCCCGGGGACAGGGAACACTGAAGCTTTCTTT. Translation: CASSQARPPGTGNTEAFF.

The chain joins TRBV12-3 or TRBV12-4 to TRBJ2-1; D unclear. V dropped 0 bases and J dropped 10 bases, with 19 bases sitting between them. The CDR3 length is 16 residues. As DNA, the CDR3 is TGTGCCAGCAGTTTAGCCGTGGCCCGAAAGGTCCGGGAGCAGTTCTTC. It encodes CASSLAVARKVREQFF.

This clonotype was counted between two and nine times. This chain connects TRBV5-6 to TRBJ2-7; TRBD1 matches 7 bases. This CDR3 is built from 13 residues. The J segment lost 5 bases and the V segment lost 1 base, leaving 3 bases of the junction unmatched. CDR1 and CDR2 (germline): SGHDT, YYEEEE. CDR3 sequence: CASSLHRGHEQYF. CDR3 sequence (DNA): TGTGCCAGCAGCTTGCACAGGGGCCACGAGCAGTACTTC.

This clonotype was seen just once. The rearrangement joins TRBV10-3 to TRBJ2-1, with TRBD2 matching over 12 bases. Germline assignment: CDR1 ENHRY and CDR2 SYGVKD. The CDR3 consists of 15 residues. The ends lost 10 bases at V and 8 bases at J; junction bases unmatched: 12. CDR3 sequence: CATGGLAGGMDEQFF. The CDR3 DNA sequence: TGTGCCACCGGGGGCCTAGCGGGAGGGATGGATGAGCAGTTCTTC.

This clonotype was counted between two and nine times. The J gene is TRBJ2-1, the V gene TRBV24-1; possibly TRBD1 for D (6 bases). Germline CDR1 and CDR2: KGHDR and SFDVKD. Trimming shortened V by 4 bases and J by 3 bases, and 12 bases separated the two germline ends. This CDR3 has 15 residues. This CDR3 reads CATSDPGTLYNEQFF. The CDR3 DNA sequence: TGTGCCACCAGTGACCCCGGGACACTCTACAATGAGCAGTTCTTC.

This clonotype turned up a few times. The rearrangement joins TRBV6-1 to TRBJ1-1, with D maybe TRBD1 (5 bases). V lost 5 bases to trimming and J lost 0 bases, with 13 bases between them. Germline CDR1 reads MNHNS; CDR2 reads SASEGT. This CDR3 has 15 amino acids. The DNA for the CDR3 is TGTGCCAGCAGTAGGCAGGGAGGGTTGAACACTGAAGCTTTCTTT. It encodes CASSRQGGLNTEAFF.

This clonotype was recorded a few times. This chain links TRBV5-1 with TRBJ1-2; no reliable D call. This CDR3 spans 15 amino acids. The V gene lost 0 bases and the J gene lost 8 bases, with 17 bases spanning the gap. Per the germline V gene, CDR1 is SGHRS and CDR2 is YFSETQ. The CDR3 reads CASSLVGGPGIGYTF. Here the CDR3 DNA reads TGCGCCAGCAGCTTGGTTGGCGGACCCGGAATAGGCTACACCTTC.